This is a list of T cell receptor beta chains from one sample in a study of OX40 agonist ivuxolimab in advanced cancers. Measured with immunoSEQ multiplex PCR; TCRdb has only the in-frame clones, and not every one. The data hold roughly 45,000 clones, with around 90% observed a single time. Sequencing used CD4+ or CD8+ T cells sorted from blood, obtained in a trial of the OX40 agonist ivuxolimab. The receptors shown here come from an adult with an advanced solid tumor such as melanoma, head and neck, liver or kidney cancer. Each CDR3 is given with its conserved first and last residue. D genes are given only for firm matches. Clone size, where shown, is once, few, many, or a class for clones that have expanded.

once TRBJ1-4 - TRBV10-3 CASTVQGGGEKLFF TGTGCCAGTACAGTACAGGGAGGAGGTGAAAAACTGTTTTTT
- TRBJ1-1 TRBD1 TRBV14 CASRGTVEAFF TGTGCCAGCAGAGGGACAGTCGAAGCTTTCTTT
- TRBJ1-1 TRBD1 TRBV11-2 CASSLEIQGVGAFF TGTGCCAGCAGCTTAGAAATACAGGGGGTAGGAGCTTTCTTT
- TRBJ2-7 TRBD1 TRBV6-5 CASIGDSPTYEQYF TGTGCCAGCATTGGGGACAGCCCTACCTACGAGCAGTACTTC
once TRBJ1-3 - TRBV9 CASSAGDNSGNTIYF TGTGCCAGCAGCGCCGGGGACAACTCTGGAAACACCATATATTTT
- TRBJ2-7 - TRBV6-5 CASSYSAGSLSYEQYF TGTGCCAGCAGTTACTCAGCCGGGAGCCTCTCCTACGAGCAGTACTTC
- TRBJ2-2 TRBD2 TRBV7-6 CASSLVGLAGVSGELFF TGTGCCAGCAGCTTAGTTGGTCTAGCGGGAGTATCCGGGGAGCTGTTTTTT
- TRBJ1-6 - TRBV25-1 CASRGKGNSPLHF TGTGCCAGCAGGGGGAAGGGTAATTCACCCCTCCACTTT
few TRBJ2-3 TRBD1 TRBV19 CASSLWGQGPDTQYF TGTGCCAGTAGTCTCTGGGGACAGGGCCCAGATACGCAGTATTTT
- TRBJ2-2 - TRBV7-2 CASSFSVIGGTGELFF TGTGCCAGCAGCTTTTCTGTGATAGGAGGCACCGGGGAGCTGTTTTTT
- TRBJ2-2 TRBD2 TRBV7-3 CASSSLAGGPGELFF TGTGCCAGCAGCTCTCTAGCGGGGGGACCCGGGGAGCTGTTTTTT
few TRBJ1-5 - TRBV10-3 CAISRDRNQPQHF TGTGCCATCAGCCGGGACCGCAATCAGCCCCAGCATTTT
- TRBJ1-2 TRBD1 TRBV2 CASSIGQGRGYTF TGTGCCAGCAGCATCGGACAGGGTCGTGGCTACACCTTC
- TRBJ1-6 - TRBV7-3 CASSLYRDLNSPLHF TGTGCCAGCAGCTTATACCGGGATCTTAATTCACCCCTCCACTTT
- TRBJ2-7 TRBD2 TRBV5-1 CASSLGLAREQYF TGCGCCAGCAGCTTGGGACTAGCGCGGGAGCAGTACTTC